The following is a T cell receptor (beta chain) sequence with its context. This entry comes from a study of blood T cell repertoires in COVID-19. On the study more broadly: Researchers got acute and convalescent COVID-19 samples from the United States, Italy and Spain. Sample material is recorded as cDNA or gDNA derived from T cells, B-cell-depleted T cells, or PBMCs.

Original methodology: By means of reference gene primer amplification, nucleated cell counts were estimated. Sequencing was performed with immunoSEQ multiplex PCR; in TCRdb, only in-frame clones are kept and a portion is missing. V and J calls and clone size come straight from that table; D and trimming were deduced from the DNA. The table lists a few hundred thousand clones, 65% to 90% of them singletons. Sequencing was done on a sample of peripheral blood. The receptor's source is a woman in her thirties or forties who had recovered from COVID-19.

CDR3 region: CASSFSGQPFEGYTF. As DNA, the CDR3 is TGTGCCAGCAGCTTCTCTGGACAGCCTTTTGAAGGCTACACCTTC. V usage is TRBV7-2 and J usage is TRBJ1-2; D perhaps matches TRBD1 (6 bases). Trimming took 3 bases from V and 8 from J, leaving 19 bases between them. The CDR3 covers 15 residues. Per the germline V gene, CDR1 is SGHTA and CDR2 is FQGNSA.